The clone carrying this T cell receptor beta chain was seen just once. This record comes from a study of blood T cell repertoires in COVID-19. The protocol was immunoSEQ multiplex PCR, while the TCRdb copy is restricted to in-frame clones and leaves out a portion. The repertoire includes some 450,000 clones, approximately 89% of them detected once, and 10% to 15% sits in the top ten. Germline assignment: CDR1 MDHEN and CDR2 SYDVKM. This CDR3 contains 13 residues. Losses at the gene ends were 5 bases for V and 14 bases for J; bases not matched to a gene: 9. This chain uses TRBV28 with TRBJ2-1, with 10 positions matching TRBD2. The sequenced material came from peripheral blood. The sequence was obtained from a woman between 45 and 60 years old with COVID-19, enrolled during active disease. Written as DNA, the CDR3 is TGTGCCAGCAGTCCCCATAAGCGGGGGGGCGAGTTCTTC. It translates to CASSPHKRGGEFF.